This entry describes one T cell receptor beta chain. The source of the sample is a study of T-cell reconstitution after alpha-beta-depleted transplantation in children. This CDR3 spans 15 amino acids. Trimming pared 0 bases from V and 8 bases from J, leaving 14 bases between. Unique molecular identifiers were incorporated into the prepared TCRbeta library. TCRdb re-analysed the PCR reads in MiXCR, keeping a single row per CDR3 protein. Among around 600,000 distinct CDR3 sequences listed, roughly a tenth were seen once. This chain joins TRBV12-3 or TRBV12-4 and TRBJ1-5, with unresolved D. The sample consisted of PBMCs from the stem cell graft donor, taken from the stem cell graft. This receptor was obtained from a human donor who donated a stem cell graft to a child with acute myeloid leukemia. In nucleotides, the CDR3 is TGTGCCAGCAGTTTAGCGGTGGCAACCGGGGAGCCCCAGCATTTT. Translated: CASSLAVATGEPQHF.